Shown below are 18 T cell receptor beta chains from a single sample sequenced in a study of T cells in Graves' hyperthyroidism and ophthalmopathy. The source material, RNA transcripts, was used to amplify TCR beta CDR3 regions. HTBI primers were employed in a first-round RT-PCR of the TCR CDR3. TCRdb analysed the multiplex PCR reads with MiXCR anew, one entry per CDR3 protein. The sample shows 650,000 to 750,000 distinct CDR3 sequences, 11% to 15% of them seen only once. The sequenced sample was blood. Receptors originate from a woman aged 18-35 years with Graves' hyperthyroidism.

The CDR3 protein is CASRGSSSNTDTQYF. The CDR3 DNA reads TGTGCCAGCCGAGGTTCTTCCTCCAACACAGATACGCAGTATTTT. The chain has TRBV28 and TRBJ2-3; D gene unclear. This CDR3 has 15 amino acids. V lost 8 bases and J lost 2, with 17 bases in between. The germline V gene has CDR1 MDHEN and CDR2 SYDVKM.

The chain's CDR3 is CATSIKISYNSPLHF. The CDR3 DNA reads as TGTGCCACCAGCATTAAGATCTCCTATAATTCACCCCTCCACTTT. The V gene is TRBV15, the J gene TRBJ1-6; unclear D gene. The CDR3 is 15 amino acids. Trimming took 4 bases from V and 0 from J, leaving 7 bases between them. CDR1 is LNHNV and CDR2 is YYDKDF in the germline V gene (reference sequence). Full variable domain (rest looked up from reference TRBV15 and TRBJ1-6): DAMVIQNPRYQVTQFGKPVTLSCSQTLNHNVMYWYQQKSSQAPKLLFHYYDKDFNNEADTPDNFQSRRPNTSFCFLDIRSPGLGDTAMYLCATSIKISYNSPLHFGNGTRLTVT.

This clonotype was counted at least ten times. The J gene is TRBJ2-7, the V gene TRBV2; D remains ambiguous. The V gene lost 6 bases and the J gene lost 3 bases, with 6 bases spanning the gap. The CDR3 is 11 residues long. CDR1 SNHLY and CDR2 FYNNEI come from the germline V gene. The CDR3 coding sequence is TGTGCCAGCAGGAACGTCTACGAGCAGTACTTC. This sequence encodes CASRNVYEQYF.

This clonotype was counted only a few times. V is TRBV3-1 and J is TRBJ2-1; 7 nucleotides align to TRBD2. CDR3 size: 16 residues. Germline lookup yields CDR1 LGHDT and CDR2 YNNKEL (reference sequence). V shed 0 bases, J shed 5 bases, and the junction held 7 bases outside the gene matches. Here the CDR3 reads CASSQEDLAANNEQFF. Here the CDR3 DNA reads TGTGCCAGCAGCCAAGAGGATCTAGCGGCTAACAATGAGCAGTTCTTC.

This clonotype came up many times. V is TRBV7-9 and J is TRBJ2-3, with TRBD2 matching over 9 bases. This CDR3 region has 15 residues. The V and J ends lost 4 bases and 0 bases, in that order; junction bases with no gene match: 2. Germline V lookup: CDR1 SEHNR, CDR2 FQNEAQ (reference sequence). Here the CDR3 reads CASSSSGRSTDTQYF. The CDR3, as DNA: TGTGCCAGCAGCTCGAGCGGGAGGAGCACAGATACGCAGTATTTT.

This clonotype was observed a few times. The chain joins TRBV7-9 to TRBJ1-1; D is uncertain. In germline, CDR1 is SEHNR, CDR2 FQNEAQ (reference sequence). Trimming pared 5 bases from V and 1 base from J, leaving 11 bases between. The CDR3 covers 14 residues. The CDR3 protein is CASSPPSWNTEAFF. In DNA form, the CDR3 reads TGTGCCAGCAGCCCACCCAGTTGGAACACTGAAGCTTTCTTT.

This clonotype was picked up a small number of times. The gene calls are TRBV7-2 and TRBJ2-5; 9 positions agree with TRBD2. Germline V CDR1 and CDR2: SGHTA, FQGNSA. The CDR3 has 18 amino acids. J was trimmed by 3 bases and V by 6 bases; bases with no gene match: 17. The CDR3 coding sequence is TGTGCCAGCAGATCGAGCGGGGGGCGGCTAGCGGAGAAAGAGACCCAGTACTTC. Protein: CASRSSGGRLAEKETQYF.

The rearrangement uses TRBV28 and TRBJ2-7; possibly TRBD1 for D (6 bases). CDR1 and CDR2 from the germline V gene are MDHEN and SYDVKM. The V and J ends lost 5 bases and 6 bases respectively, with 11 bases between them. The CDR3 extends over 12 amino acids. The CDR3 loop reads CASSINRVEQYF. As DNA, the CDR3 is TGTGCCAGCAGTATAAACAGGGTCGAGCAGTACTTC.

This clonotype was detected many times. The V gene is TRBV12-3 or TRBV12-4, the J gene TRBJ2-1; 8 positions agree with TRBD2. The CDR3 contains 15 residues. Trimming took 0 bases from V and 3 from J; bases not matched to a gene: 1. DNA of the CDR3: TGTGCCAGCAGTTTAGCTAGCGGGGACTACAATGAGCAGTTCTTC. This gives the protein CASSLASGDYNEQFF.

This clonotype was detected ten times or more. V usage is TRBV11-1 and J usage is TRBJ2-5; D is unclear. V was clipped by 8 bases and J by 1 base, with 11 bases between them. Germline CDR1 SGHAT, CDR2 FQDESV (reference sequence). The CDR3 extends over 13 amino acids. The CDR3 DNA sequence: TGTGCCAGCGTCCCGGGCCTCCAAGAGACCCAGTACTTC. Encoded protein: CASVPGLQETQYF.

This clonotype was seen a few times. The rearrangement uses TRBV7-8 and TRBJ2-7; no definite D call. CDR1 is SGHVS, CDR2 FQNEAQ, per germline. The CDR3 has 12 amino acids. V lost 5 bases and J 2 bases, leaving 7 bases between the germline ends. The CDR3 coding sequence is TGTGCCAGCAGCGCTGATCCCTACGAGCAGTACTTC. The encoded protein is CASSADPYEQYF.

This clonotype was observed a handful of times. This chain connects TRBV6-1 to TRBJ1-3; D call uncertain. Trimming removed 6 bases at V and 0 bases at J, with 6 bases between. The CDR3 covers 13 residues. Germline V lookup: CDR1 MNHNS, CDR2 SASEGT. CDR3 in DNA: TGTGCCAGCAGGCGCTCCTCTGGAAACACCATATATTTT. This encodes CASRRSSGNTIYF.

This clonotype was seen only a few times. The gene calls are TRBV7-9 and TRBJ1-1; D is perhaps TRBD1 (6 bases). This CDR3 is built from 14 residues. Between the trimmed V and J ends, which lost 4 bases and 6 bases, there was a span of 15 bases. Germline lookup yields CDR1 SEHNR and CDR2 FQNEAQ (reference sequence). Here the CDR3 reads CASSSRGGQAEAFF. CDR3 coding DNA: TGTGCCAGCAGCTCTCGGGGGGGGCAGGCTGAAGCTTTCTTT.

This clonotype has just a few counts. The chain is built from TRBV20-1 and TRBJ2-7; D gene unclear. V was cut by 5 bases and J by 4 bases, with 12 bases left in between. Germline values: CDR1 DFQATT, CDR2 SNEGSKA (reference sequence). This CDR3 spans 12 amino acids. The CDR3 loop reads CSAAGIGYEQYF. CDR3 bases: TGCAGTGCTGCAGGTATCGGTTACGAGCAGTACTTC.

This clonotype has only a few counts. The CDR3 sequence: CASSISAGTYEQYF. CDR3 coding DNA: TGTGCCAGTAGTATCTCAGCGGGGACCTACGAGCAGTACTTC. The rearrangement links TRBV19 to TRBJ2-7, with 7 positions matching TRBD2. The germline V gene encodes CDR1 LNHDA and CDR2 SQIVND (reference sequence). Trimming cost V 3 bases and J 2 bases; bases outside gene matches: 4. CDR3 length equals 14 residues. Variable domain in full (rest from reference TRBV19 and TRBJ2-7): DGGITQSPKYLFRKEGQNVTLSCEQNLNHDAMYWYRQDPGQGLRLIYYSQIVNDFQKGDIAEGYSVSREKKESFPLTVTSAQKNPTAFYLCASSISAGTYEQYFGPGTRLTVT.

The chain carries TRBV6-2 or TRBV6-3 and TRBJ1-2, with a possible D match to TRBD1 (6 bases). This CDR3 is built from 16 residues. Per the germline V gene, CDR1 is MNHEY and CDR2 is SVGEGT. V was shortened by 6 bases and J by 6 bases, with 23 bases between the two germline ends. CDR3 amino acids: CASSLQGYAGYHGYTF. CDR3 sequence (DNA): TGTGCCAGCAGCTTACAGGGATACGCCGGATACCATGGCTACACCTTC.

The table lists this clonotype with many counts. This chain links TRBV11-2 with TRBJ1-5; 9 positions match TRBD1. Germline V gives CDR1 SGHAT, CDR2 FQNNGV. J was trimmed by 6 bases and V by 2 bases; bases with no gene match: 5. This CDR3 region has 15 residues. The CDR3 DNA reads as TGTGCCAGCAGCTTAACAGGGGGCGGGGGTCAGCCCCAGCATTTT. It yields the protein CASSLTGGGGQPQHF. The whole variable domain, remainder taken from reference TRBV11-2 and TRBJ1-5, is EAGVAQSPRYKIIEKRQSVAFWCNPISGHATLYWYQQILGQGPKLLIQFQNNGVVDDSQLPKDRFSAERLKGVDSTLKIQPAKLEDSAVYLCASSLTGGGGQPQHFGDGTRLSIL.

The chain employs TRBV2 and TRBJ2-4; D gene uncertain. In germline, CDR1 is SNHLY, CDR2 FYNNEI. Trimming removed 8 bases from V and 8 bases from J, with 13 bases in between. The CDR3 length is 12 residues. The CDR3 spells CASALIGHIQYF. CDR3 bases: TGTGCCAGCGCCCTAATCGGTCACATTCAGTACTTC. The full variable domain, in which reference TRBV2 and TRBJ2-4 provide the parts outside the CDR3, is EPEVTQTPSHQVTQMGQEVILRCVPISNHLYFYWYRQILGQKVEFLVSFYNNEISEKSEIFDDQFSVERPDGSNFTLKIRSTKLEDSAMYFCASALIGHIQYFGAGTRLSVL.